This TCR beta chain comes out of a study of shared clonotypes between healthy human individuals. Study-wide points: The authors sampled blood alone, and tissue repertoires likely differ.

CDR1 SGHVS and CDR2 FNYEAQ come from the germline V gene. The germline V and J ends were trimmed by 5 bases and 6 bases, with 13 bases remaining between them. This CDR3 has 14 amino acids. Assay used: immunoSEQ multiplex PCR; TCRdb lists only in-frame clones, some missing. The sample includes approximately 2.4 million clones, approximately 96% seen only once; the top ten take roughly 0.13%. As concerns this clone: Its specificity is unknown.

The gene calls are TRBV7-6 and TRBJ2-2; the D gene is possibly TRBD1 (6 bases). Sequenced input: naive CD4+ T cells sorted from blood. Specified subset: CD45RA+ positively selected. The TCR was taken from a man younger than 35 in good health. In nucleotides, the CDR3 is TGTGCCAGCAGCAAACAGGGTCTGGCCGGGGAGCTGTTTTTT. It yields the protein CASSKQGLAGELFF.